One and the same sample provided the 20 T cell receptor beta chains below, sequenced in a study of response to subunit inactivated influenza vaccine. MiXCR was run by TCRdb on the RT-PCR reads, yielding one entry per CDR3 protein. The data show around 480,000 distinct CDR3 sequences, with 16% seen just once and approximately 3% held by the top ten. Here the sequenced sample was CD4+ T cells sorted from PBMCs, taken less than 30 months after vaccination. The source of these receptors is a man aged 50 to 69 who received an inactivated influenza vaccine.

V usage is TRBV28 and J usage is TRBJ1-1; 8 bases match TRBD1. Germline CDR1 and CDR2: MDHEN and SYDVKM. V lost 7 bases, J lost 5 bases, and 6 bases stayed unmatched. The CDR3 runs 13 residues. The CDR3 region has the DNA TGTGCCAGCAAGACAGGGGATGAAACTGAAGCTTTCTTT. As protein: CASKTGDETEAFF. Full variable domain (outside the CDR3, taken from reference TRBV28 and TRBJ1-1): DVKVTQSSRYLVKRTGEKVFLECVQDMDHENMFWYRQDPGLGLRLIYFSYDVKMKEKGDIPEGYSVSREKKERFSLILESASTNQTSMYLCASKTGDETEAFFGQGTRLTVV.

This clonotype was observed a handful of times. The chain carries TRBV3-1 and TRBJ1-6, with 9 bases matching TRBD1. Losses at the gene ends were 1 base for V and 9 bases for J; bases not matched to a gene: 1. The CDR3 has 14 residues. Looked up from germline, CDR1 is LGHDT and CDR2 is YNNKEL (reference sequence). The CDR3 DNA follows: TGTGCCAGCAGCCAAGGGACAGGGGCTTCACCCCTCCACTTT. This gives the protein CASSQGTGASPLHF.

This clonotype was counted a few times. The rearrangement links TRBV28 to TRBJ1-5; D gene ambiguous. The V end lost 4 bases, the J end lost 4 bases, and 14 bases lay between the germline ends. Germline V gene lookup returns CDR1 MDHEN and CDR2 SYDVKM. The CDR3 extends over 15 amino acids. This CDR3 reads CASSSGAVENQPQHF. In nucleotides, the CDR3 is TGTGCCAGCAGTTCAGGAGCGGTAGAGAATCAGCCCCAGCATTTT.

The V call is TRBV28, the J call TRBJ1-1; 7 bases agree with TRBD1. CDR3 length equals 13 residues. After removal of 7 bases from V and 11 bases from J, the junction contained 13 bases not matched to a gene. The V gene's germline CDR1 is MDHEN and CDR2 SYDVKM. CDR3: CASTLGGTAYAFF. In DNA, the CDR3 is TGTGCCAGCACTCTAGGCGGGACAGCTTACGCTTTCTTT.

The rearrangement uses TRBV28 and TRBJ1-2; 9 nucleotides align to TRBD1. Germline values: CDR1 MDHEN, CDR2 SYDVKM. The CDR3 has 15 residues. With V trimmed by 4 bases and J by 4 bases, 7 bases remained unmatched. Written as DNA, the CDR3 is TGTGCCAGCAGTTCCTCCGGGACAGGGATCTATGGCTACACCTTC. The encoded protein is CASSSSGTGIYGYTF.

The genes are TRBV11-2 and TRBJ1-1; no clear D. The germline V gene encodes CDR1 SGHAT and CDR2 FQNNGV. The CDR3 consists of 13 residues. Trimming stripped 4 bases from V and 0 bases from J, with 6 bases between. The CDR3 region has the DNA TGTGCCAGCAGCTACACCTTGAACACTGAAGCTTTCTTT. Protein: CASSYTLNTEAFF.

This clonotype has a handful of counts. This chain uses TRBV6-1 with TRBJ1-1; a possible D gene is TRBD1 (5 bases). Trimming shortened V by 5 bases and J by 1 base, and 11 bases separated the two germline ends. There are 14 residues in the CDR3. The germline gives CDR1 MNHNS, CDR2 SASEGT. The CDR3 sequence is CASSMTVPNTEAFF. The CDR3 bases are TGTGCCAGCAGTATGACAGTCCCGAACACTGAAGCTTTCTTT.

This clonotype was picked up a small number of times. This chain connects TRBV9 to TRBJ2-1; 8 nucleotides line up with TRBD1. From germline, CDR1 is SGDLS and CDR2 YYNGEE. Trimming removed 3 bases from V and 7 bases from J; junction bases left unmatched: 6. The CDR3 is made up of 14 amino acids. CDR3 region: CASSEGQAGNEQFF. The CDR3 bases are TGTGCCAGCAGCGAGGGACAGGCCGGGAATGAGCAGTTCTTC.

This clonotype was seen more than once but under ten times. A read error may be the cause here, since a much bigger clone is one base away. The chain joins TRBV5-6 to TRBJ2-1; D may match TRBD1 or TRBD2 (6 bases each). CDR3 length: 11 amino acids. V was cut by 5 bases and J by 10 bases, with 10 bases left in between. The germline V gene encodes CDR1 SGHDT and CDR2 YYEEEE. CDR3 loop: CASSTGREQFF. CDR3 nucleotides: TGTGCCAGCAGTACAGGGAGGGAGCAGTTCTTC. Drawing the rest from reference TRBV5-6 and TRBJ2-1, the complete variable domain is DAGVTQSPTHLIKTRGQQVTLRCSPKSGHDTVSWYQQALGQGPQFIFQYYEEEERQRGNFPDRFSGHQFPNYSSELNVNALLLGDSALYLCASSTGREQFFGPGTRLTVL.

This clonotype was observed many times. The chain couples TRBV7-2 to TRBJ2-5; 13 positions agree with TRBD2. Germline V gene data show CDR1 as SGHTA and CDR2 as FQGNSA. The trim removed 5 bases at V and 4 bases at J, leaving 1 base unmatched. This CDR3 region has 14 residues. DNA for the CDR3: TGTGCCAGCAGCCGGACTAGCGGGGGAGAGACCCAGTACTTC. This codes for CASSRTSGGETQYF.

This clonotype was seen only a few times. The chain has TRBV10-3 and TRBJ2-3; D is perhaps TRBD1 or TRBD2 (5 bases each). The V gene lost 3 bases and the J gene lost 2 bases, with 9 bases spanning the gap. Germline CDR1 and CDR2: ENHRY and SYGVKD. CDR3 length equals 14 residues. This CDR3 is CAISDGTATDTQYF. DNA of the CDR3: TGTGCCATCAGTGATGGGACCGCCACAGATACGCAGTATTTT.

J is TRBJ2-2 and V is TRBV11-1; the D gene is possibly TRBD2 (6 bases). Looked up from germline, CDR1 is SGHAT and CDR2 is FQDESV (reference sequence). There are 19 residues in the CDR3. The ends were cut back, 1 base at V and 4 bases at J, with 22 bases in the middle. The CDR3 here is CASSLGRGRARSLTGELFF. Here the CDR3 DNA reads TGTGCCAGCAGCTTAGGGAGGGGCAGGGCTCGTTCTCTCACCGGGGAGCTGTTTTTT.

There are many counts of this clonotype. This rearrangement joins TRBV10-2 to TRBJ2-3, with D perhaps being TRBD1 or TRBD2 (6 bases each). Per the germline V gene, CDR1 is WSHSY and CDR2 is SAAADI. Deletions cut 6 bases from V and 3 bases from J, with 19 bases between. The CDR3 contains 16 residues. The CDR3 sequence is CASRGGQGRVTDTQYF. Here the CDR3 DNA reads TGCGCCAGCAGGGGGGGTCAGGGGCGCGTGACAGATACGCAGTATTTT.

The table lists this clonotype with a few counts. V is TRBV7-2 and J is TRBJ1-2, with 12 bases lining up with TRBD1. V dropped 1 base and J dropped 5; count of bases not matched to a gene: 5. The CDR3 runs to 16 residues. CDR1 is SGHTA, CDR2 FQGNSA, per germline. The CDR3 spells CASSLGDRGLYYGYTF. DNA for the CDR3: TGTGCCAGCAGCTTAGGGGACAGGGGGCTTTATTATGGCTACACCTTC. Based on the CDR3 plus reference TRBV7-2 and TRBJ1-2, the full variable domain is GAGVSQSPSNKVTEKGKDVELRCDPISGHTALYWYRQSLGQGLEFLIYFQGNSAPDKSGLPSDRFSAERTGGSVSTLTIQRTQQEDSAVYLCASSLGDRGLYYGYTFGSGTRLTVV.

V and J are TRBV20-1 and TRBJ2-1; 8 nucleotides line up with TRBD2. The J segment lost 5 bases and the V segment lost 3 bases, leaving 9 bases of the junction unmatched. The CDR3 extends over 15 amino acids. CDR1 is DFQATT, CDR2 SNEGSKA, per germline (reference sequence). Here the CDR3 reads CSARAGGLANNEQFF. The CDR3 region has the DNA TGCAGTGCTAGGGCCGGAGGACTAGCTAACAATGAGCAGTTCTTC.

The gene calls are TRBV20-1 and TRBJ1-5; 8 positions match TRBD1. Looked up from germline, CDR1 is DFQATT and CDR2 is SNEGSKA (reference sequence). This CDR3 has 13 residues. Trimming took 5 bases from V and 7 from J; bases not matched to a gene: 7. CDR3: CSAQDRAGQPQHF. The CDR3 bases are TGCAGTGCTCAGGACAGGGCGGGGCAGCCCCAGCATTTT.

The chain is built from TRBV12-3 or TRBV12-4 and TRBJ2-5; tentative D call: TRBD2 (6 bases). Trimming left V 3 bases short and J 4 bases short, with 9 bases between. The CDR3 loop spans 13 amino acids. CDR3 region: CASSLGEAETQYF. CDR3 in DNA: TGTGCCAGCAGTTTGGGGGAGGCAGAGACCCAGTACTTC.

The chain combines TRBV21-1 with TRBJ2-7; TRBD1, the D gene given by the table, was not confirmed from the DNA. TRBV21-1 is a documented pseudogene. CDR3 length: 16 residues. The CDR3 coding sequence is TGTGCCAGCAGCAAGTCCGGGAAAGGGGAGCGGTACGAGCAGTACTTC. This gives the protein CASSKSGKGERYEQYF.

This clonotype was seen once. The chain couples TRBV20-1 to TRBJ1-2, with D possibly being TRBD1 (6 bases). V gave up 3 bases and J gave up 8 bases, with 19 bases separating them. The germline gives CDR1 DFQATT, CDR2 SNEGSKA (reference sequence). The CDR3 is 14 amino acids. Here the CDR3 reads CSASYGQSSMGYTF. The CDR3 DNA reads TGCAGTGCTAGTTACGGACAGTCGTCCATGGGCTACACCTTC.

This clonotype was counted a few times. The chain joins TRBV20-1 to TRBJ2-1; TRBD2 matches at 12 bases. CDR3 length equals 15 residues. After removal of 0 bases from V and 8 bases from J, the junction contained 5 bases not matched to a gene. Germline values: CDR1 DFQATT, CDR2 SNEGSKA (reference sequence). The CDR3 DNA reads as TGCAGTGCTAGAGATCAACTAGCGGGGGGTCATGAGCAGTTCTTC. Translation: CSARDQLAGGHEQFF.